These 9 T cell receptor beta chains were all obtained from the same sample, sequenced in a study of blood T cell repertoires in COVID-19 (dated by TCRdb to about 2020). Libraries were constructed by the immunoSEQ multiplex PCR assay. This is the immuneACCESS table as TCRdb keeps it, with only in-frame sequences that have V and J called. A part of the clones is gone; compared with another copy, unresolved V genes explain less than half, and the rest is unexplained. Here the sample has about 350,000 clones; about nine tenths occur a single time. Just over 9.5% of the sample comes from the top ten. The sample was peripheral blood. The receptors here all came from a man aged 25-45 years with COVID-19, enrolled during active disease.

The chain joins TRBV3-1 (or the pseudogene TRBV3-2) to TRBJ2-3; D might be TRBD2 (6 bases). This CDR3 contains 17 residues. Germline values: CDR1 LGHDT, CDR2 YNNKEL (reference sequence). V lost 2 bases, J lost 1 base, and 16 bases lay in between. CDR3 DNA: TGTGCCAGCAGCCAATCCGGCGGGGTTGGGGGCACAGATACGCAGTATTTT. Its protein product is CASSQSGGVGGTDTQYF.

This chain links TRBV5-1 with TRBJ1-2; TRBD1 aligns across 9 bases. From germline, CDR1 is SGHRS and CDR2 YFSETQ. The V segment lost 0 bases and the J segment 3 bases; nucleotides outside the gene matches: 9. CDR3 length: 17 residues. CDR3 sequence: CASSLGLTGGAYYGYTF. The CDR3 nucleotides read TGCGCCAGCAGCTTGGGCTTAACAGGGGGCGCCTACTATGGCTACACCTTC.

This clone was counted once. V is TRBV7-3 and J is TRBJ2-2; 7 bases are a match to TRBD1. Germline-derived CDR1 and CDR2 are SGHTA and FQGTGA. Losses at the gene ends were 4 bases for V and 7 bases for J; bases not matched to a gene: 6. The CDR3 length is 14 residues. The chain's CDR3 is CASSSTGSNGELFF. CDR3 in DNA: TGTGCCAGCAGCTCGACAGGGTCAAACGGGGAGCTGTTTTTT.

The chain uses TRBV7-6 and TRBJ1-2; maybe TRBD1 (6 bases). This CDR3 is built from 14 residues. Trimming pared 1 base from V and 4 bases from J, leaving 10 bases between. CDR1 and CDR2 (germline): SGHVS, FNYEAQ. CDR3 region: CASSLDGQPYGYTF. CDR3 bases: TGTGCCAGCAGCTTAGATGGACAGCCCTATGGCTACACCTTC.

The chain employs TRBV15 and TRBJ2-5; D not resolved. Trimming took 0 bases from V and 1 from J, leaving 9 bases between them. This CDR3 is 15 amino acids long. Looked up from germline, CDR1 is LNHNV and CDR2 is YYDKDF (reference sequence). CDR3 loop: CATSRDAGLQETQYF. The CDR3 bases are TGTGCCACCAGCAGAGATGCAGGCCTCCAAGAGACCCAGTACTTC. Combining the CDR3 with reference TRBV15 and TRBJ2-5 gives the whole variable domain DAMVIQNPRYQVTQFGKPVTLSCSQTLNHNVMYWYQQKSSQAPKLLFHYYDKDFNNEADTPDNFQSRRPNTSFCFLDIRSPGLGDTAMYLCATSRDAGLQETQYFGPGTRLLVL.

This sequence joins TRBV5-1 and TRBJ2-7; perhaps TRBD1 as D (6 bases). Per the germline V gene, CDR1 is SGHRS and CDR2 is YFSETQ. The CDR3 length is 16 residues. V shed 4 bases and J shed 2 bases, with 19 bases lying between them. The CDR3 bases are TGCGCCAGCAGCCTAACCGCCCCGACAGGTCCCTACGAGCAGTACTTC. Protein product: CASSLTAPTGPYEQYF.

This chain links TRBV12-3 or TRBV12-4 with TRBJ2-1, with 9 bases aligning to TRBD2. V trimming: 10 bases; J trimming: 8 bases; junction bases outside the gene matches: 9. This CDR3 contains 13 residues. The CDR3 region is CATNRGLAHEQFF. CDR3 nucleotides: TGTGCCACCAACCGGGGACTAGCTCATGAGCAGTTCTTC.

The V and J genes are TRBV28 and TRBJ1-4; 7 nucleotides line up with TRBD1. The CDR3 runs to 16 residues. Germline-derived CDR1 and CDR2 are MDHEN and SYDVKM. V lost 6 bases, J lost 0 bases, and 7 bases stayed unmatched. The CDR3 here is CASRDRLLTTNEKLFF. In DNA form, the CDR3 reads TGTGCCAGCAGGGACAGGTTACTCACAACTAATGAAAAACTGTTTTTT.

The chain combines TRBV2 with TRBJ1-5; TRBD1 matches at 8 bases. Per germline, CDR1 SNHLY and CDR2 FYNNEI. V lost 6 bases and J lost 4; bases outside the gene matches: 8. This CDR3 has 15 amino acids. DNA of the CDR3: TGTGCCAGCAGCGCCCGGACAGGGATGAATCAGCCCCAGCATTTT. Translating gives CASSARTGMNQPQHF.